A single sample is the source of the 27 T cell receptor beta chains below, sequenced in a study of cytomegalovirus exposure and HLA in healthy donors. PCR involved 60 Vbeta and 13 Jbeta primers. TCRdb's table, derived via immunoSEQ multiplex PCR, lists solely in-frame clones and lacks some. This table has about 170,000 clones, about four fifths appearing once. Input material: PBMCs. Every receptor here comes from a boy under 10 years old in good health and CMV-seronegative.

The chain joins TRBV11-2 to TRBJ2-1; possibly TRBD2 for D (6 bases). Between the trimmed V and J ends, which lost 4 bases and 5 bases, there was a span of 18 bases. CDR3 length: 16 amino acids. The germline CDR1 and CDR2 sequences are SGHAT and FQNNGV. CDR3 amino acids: CASSSWRDFNNNEQFF. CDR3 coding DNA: TGTGCCAGCAGCTCCTGGCGGGACTTTAATAACAATGAGCAGTTCTTC.

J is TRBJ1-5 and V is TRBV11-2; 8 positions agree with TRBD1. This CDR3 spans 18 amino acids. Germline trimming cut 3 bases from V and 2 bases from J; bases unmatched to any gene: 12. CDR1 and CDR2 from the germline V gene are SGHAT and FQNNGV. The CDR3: CASSLEEEQGDRNQPQHF. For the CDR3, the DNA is TGTGCCAGCAGCTTGGAGGAAGAACAGGGGGACCGCAATCAGCCCCAGCATTTT.

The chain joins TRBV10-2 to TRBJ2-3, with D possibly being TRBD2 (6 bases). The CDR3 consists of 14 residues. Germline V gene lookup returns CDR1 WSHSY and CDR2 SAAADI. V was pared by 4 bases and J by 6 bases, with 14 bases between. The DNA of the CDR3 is TGCGCCAGCAGTGTCGCCGGGAGTGGCGATACGCAGTATTTT. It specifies CASSVAGSGDTQYF.

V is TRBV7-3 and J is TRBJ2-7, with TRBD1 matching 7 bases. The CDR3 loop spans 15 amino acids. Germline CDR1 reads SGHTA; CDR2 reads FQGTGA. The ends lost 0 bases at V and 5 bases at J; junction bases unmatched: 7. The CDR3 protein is CASSLTGRGRDEQYF. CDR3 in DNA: TGTGCCAGCAGCTTAACCGGCAGGGGGAGAGACGAGCAGTACTTC.

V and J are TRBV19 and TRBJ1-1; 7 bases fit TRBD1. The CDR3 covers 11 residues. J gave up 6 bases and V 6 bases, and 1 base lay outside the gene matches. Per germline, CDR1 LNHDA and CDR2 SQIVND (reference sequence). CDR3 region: CASRGQSEAFF. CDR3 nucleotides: TGTGCCAGTAGGGGACAGTCTGAAGCTTTCTTT. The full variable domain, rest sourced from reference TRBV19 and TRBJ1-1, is DGGITQSPKYLFRKEGQNVTLSCEQNLNHDAMYWYRQDPGQGLRLIYYSQIVNDFQKGDIAEGYSVSREKKESFPLTVTSAQKNPTAFYLCASRGQSEAFFGQGTRLTVV.

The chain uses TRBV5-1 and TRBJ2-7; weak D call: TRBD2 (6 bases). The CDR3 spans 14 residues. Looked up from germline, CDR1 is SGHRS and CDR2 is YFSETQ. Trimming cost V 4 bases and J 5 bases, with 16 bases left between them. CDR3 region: CASSRGTSGDEQYF. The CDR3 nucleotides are TGCGCCAGCAGCCGCGGGACCTCTGGGGACGAGCAGTACTTC.

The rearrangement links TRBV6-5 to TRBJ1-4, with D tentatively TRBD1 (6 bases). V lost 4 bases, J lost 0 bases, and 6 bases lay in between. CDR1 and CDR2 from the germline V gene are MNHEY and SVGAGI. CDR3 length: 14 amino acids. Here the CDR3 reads CASSWTATNEKLFF. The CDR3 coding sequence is TGTGCCAGCAGTTGGACAGCAACTAATGAAAAACTGTTTTTT.

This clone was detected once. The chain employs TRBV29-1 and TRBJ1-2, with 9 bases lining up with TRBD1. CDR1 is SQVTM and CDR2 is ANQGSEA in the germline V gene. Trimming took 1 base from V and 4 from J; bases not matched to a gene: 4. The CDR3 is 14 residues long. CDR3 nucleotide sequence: TGCAGCGTTGAAGCGGGACAGGGATCCTATGGCTACACCTTC. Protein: CSVEAGQGSYGYTF.

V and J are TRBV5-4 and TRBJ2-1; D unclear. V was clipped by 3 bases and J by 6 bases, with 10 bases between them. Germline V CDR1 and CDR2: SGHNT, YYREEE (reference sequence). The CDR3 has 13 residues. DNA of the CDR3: TGTGCCAGCAGCTCGCTAGATCTCAATGAGCAGTTCTTC. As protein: CASSSLDLNEQFF.

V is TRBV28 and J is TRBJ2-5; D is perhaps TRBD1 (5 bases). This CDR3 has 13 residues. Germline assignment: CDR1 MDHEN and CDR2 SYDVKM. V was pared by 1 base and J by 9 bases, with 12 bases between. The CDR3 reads CASSLSPTGPQYF. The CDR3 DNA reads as TGTGCCAGCAGTTTATCCCCAACAGGTCCCCAGTACTTC.

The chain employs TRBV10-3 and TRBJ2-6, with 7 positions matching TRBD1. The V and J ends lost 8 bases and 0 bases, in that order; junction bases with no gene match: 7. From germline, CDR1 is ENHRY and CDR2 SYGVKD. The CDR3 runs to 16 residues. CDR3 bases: TGTGCCATCGGACAGGATTCGCCCTCTGGGGCCAACGTCCTGACTTTC. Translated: CAIGQDSPSGANVLTF.

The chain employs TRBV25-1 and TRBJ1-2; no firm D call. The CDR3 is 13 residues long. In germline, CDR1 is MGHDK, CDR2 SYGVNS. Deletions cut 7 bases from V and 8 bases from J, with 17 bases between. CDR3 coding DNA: TGTGCCAGCACTCCAGGCGTCGGTCGGGGCTACACCTTC. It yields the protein CASTPGVGRGYTF.

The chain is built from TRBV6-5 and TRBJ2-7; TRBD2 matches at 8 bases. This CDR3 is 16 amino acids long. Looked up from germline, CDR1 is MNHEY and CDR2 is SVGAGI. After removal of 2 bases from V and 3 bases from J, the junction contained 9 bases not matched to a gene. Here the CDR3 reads CASSYSVTSEHYEQYF. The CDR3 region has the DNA TGTGCCAGCAGTTACAGTGTGACTAGCGAACACTACGAGCAGTACTTC.

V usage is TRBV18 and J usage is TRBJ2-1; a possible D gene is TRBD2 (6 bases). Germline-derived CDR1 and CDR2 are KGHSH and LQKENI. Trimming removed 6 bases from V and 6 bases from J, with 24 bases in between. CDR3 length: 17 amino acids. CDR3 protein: CASSRDSSYPGGNEQFF. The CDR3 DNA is TGTGCCAGCTCGCGGGACTCTTCCTATCCCGGAGGCAATGAGCAGTTCTTC.

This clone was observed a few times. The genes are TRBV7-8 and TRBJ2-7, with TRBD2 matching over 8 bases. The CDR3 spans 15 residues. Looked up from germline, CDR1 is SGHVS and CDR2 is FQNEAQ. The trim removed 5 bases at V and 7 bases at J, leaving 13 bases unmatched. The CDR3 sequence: CASSVEVAGNREQYF. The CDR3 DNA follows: TGTGCCAGCAGCGTCGAGGTAGCGGGAAATAGGGAGCAGTACTTC.

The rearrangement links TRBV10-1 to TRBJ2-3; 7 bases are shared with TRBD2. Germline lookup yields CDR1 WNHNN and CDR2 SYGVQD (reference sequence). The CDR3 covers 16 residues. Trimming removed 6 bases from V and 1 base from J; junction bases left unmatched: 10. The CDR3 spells CASSELSGRRTDTQYF. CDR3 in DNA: TGCGCCAGCAGCGAACTTAGCGGGCGACGCACAGATACGCAGTATTTT.

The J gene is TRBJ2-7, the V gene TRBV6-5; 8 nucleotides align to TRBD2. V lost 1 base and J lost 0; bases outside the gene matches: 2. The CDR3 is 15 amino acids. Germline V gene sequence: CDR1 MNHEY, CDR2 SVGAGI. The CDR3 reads CASSYFSGNSYEQYF. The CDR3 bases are TGTGCCAGCAGTTACTTTAGCGGGAACTCCTACGAGCAGTACTTC.

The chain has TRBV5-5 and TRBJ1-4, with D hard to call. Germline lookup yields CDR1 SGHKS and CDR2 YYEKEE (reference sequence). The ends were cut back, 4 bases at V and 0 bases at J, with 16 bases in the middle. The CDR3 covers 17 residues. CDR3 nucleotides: TGTGCCAGCAGCACTTTCCCCGTGGGAGCAACTAATGAAAAACTGTTTTTT. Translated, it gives CASSTFPVGATNEKLFF.

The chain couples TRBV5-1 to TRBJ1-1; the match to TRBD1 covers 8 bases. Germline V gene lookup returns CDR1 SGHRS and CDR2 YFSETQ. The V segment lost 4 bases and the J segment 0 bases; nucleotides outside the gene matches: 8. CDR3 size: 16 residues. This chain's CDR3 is CASSLWTGLMNTEAFF. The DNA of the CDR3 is TGCGCCAGCAGCCTCTGGACAGGGCTCATGAACACTGAAGCTTTCTTT.

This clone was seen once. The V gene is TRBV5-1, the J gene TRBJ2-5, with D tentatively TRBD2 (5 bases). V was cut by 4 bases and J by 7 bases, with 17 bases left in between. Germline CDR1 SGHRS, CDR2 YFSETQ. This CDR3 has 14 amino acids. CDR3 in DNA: TGCGCCAGCAGCCTATCTCCGGGTCGGGGGACCCAGTACTTC. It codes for CASSLSPGRGTQYF.

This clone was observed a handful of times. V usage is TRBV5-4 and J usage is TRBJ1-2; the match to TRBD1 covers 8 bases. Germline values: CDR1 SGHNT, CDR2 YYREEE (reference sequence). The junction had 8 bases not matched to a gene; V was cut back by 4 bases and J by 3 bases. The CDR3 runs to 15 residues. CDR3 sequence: CASSNRDRRDYGYTF. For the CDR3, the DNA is TGTGCCAGCAGCAACCGGGACAGGCGGGACTATGGCTACACCTTC. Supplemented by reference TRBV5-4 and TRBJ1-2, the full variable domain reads ETGVTQSPTHLIKTRGQQVTLRCSSQSGHNTVSWYQQALGQGPQFIFQYYREEENGRGNFPPRFSGLQFPNYSSELNVNALELDDSALYLCASSNRDRRDYGYTFGSGTRLTVV.

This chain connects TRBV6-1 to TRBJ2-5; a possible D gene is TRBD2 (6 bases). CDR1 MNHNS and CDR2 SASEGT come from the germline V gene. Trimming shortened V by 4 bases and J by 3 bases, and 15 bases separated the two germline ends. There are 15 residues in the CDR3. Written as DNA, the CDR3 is TGTGCCAGCAGTGCCGGGATAGCGGCGAAAGAGACCCAGTACTTC. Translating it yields CASSAGIAAKETQYF.

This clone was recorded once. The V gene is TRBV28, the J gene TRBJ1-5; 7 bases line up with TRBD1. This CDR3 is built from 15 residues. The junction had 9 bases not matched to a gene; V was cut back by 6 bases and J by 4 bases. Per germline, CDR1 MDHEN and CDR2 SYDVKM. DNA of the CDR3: TGTGCCAGCAGCAGACAGGGTGAGGGAAATCAGCCCCAGCATTTT. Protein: CASSRQGEGNQPQHF.

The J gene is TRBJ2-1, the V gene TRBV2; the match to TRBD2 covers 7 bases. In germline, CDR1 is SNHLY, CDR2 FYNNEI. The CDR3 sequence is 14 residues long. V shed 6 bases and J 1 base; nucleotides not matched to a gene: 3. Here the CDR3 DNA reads TGTGCCAGCAGCGGGGAGGGATCCTACAATGAGCAGTTCTTC. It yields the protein CASSGEGSYNEQFF.

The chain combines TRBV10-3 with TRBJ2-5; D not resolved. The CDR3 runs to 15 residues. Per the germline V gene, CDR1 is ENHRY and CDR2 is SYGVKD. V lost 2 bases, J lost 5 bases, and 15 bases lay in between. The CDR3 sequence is CAISERLGIGETQYF. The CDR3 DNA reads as TGTGCCATCAGTGAGAGGTTGGGCATTGGGGAGACCCAGTACTTC.

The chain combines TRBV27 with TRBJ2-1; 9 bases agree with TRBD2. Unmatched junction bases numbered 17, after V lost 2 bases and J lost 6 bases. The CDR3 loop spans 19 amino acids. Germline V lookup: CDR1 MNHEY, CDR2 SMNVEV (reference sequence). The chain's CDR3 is CASSLGWGLAGGPSNEQFF. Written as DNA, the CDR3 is TGTGCCAGCAGTTTAGGGTGGGGTTTGGCGGGAGGGCCGAGCAATGAGCAGTTCTTC.

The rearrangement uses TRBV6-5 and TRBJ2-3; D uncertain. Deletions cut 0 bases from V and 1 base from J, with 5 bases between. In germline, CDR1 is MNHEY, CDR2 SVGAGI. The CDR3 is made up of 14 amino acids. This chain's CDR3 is CASSYSRGTDTQYF. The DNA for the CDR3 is TGTGCCAGCAGTTACTCCCGGGGCACAGATACGCAGTATTTT.